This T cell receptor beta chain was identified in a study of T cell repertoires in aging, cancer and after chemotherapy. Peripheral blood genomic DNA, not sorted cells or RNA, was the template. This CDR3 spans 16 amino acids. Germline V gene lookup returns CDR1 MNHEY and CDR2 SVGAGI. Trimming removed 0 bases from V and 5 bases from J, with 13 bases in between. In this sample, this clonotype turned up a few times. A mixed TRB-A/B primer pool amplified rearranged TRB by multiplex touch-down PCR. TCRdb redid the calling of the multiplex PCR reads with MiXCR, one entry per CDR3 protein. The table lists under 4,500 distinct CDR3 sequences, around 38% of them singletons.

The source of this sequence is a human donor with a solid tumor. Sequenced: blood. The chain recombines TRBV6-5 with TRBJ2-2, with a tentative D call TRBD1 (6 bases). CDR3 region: CASSYSPGVDTGELFF. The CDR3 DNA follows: TGTGCCAGCAGTTACTCACCAGGGGTGGATACCGGGGAGCTGTTTTTT.